The 6 T cell receptor beta chains below all came from one sample that was sequenced in a study of T cell responses to AZD1222 COVID-19 vaccine. Clones were read by immunoSEQ multiplex PCR, and TCRdb kept only the in-frame ones, dropping some. The sample includes around 130,000 clones, 70% to 90% of them seen just once. The sequences come from peripheral blood, collected on day 0 of AZD1222 vaccination. The receptor set was obtained from an adult in good health.

The V gene is TRBV25-1, the J gene TRBJ2-7; D is undetermined. Trimming removed 1 base from V and 5 bases from J, with 6 bases in between. CDR3 length: 12 residues. Germline CDR1 MGHDK, CDR2 SYGVNS. The CDR3 bases are TGTGCCAGCAGTGAATGGGGTCACGAGCAGTACTTC. Encoded protein: CASSEWGHEQYF.

The chain is built from TRBV21-1 and TRBJ2-7; no DNA check was done on the table's D call, TRBD2. TRBV21-1 is termed a pseudogene. CDR3 size: 11 residues. CDR3 nucleotides: TGTGGACGGGGACTAGCCCACGAGCAGTACTTC. Encoded protein: CGRGLAHEQYF.

The rearrangement links TRBV6-6 to TRBJ1-2; no reliable D call. Germline V gene lookup returns CDR1 MNHNY and CDR2 SVGAGI (reference sequence). The length of the CDR3 is 12 residues. Trimming pared 5 bases from V and 2 bases from J, leaving 6 bases between. The CDR3 region has the DNA TGTGCCAGCAGTCTACTAAACTATGGCTACACCTTC. It specifies CASSLLNYGYTF.

V and J are TRBV9 and TRBJ1-1; D unresolved. Trimming left V 4 bases short and J 1 base short, with 11 bases between. CDR1 is SGDLS, CDR2 YYNGEE, per germline. The CDR3 extends over 14 amino acids. In DNA form, the CDR3 reads TGTGCCAGCAGCCCGACCGGGTCGAACACTGAAGCTTTCTTT. Translating gives CASSPTGSNTEAFF.

The genes are TRBV11-2 and TRBJ2-1; tentatively, D is TRBD1 (5 bases). Trimming cost V 3 bases and J 5 bases, with 11 bases left between them. Per the germline V gene, CDR1 is SGHAT and CDR2 is FQNNGV. This CDR3 region has 14 residues. CDR3 DNA sequence: TGTGCCAGCAGCTTCGACAGAAATGACAATGAGCAGTTCTTC. Protein sequence: CASSFDRNDNEQFF.

V is TRBV6-5 and J is TRBJ1-1, with a possible D match to TRBD1 (5 bases). The CDR3 runs to 13 residues. Germline loops: CDR1 MNHEY, CDR2 SVGAGI. With 6 bases removed from V and 6 bases from J, the gap between germline ends came to 14 bases. The CDR3 region has the DNA TGTGCCAGCAGGGGGGAGGGGCCCGCTGAAGCTTTCTTT. It codes for CASRGEGPAEAFF.